The rows below give T cell receptor beta chains drawn from one sample of a study of OX40 agonist ivuxolimab in advanced cancers. Clones were sequenced by immunoSEQ multiplex PCR, and TCRdb holds only the in-frame ones, with some missing. The table lists 25,000 to 35,000 clones, roughly 80% of them singletons. Here the sequenced sample was CD4+ or CD8+ T cells sorted from blood, taken in a trial of the OX40 agonist ivuxolimab. These receptors originate from an adult with an advanced solid tumor such as melanoma, head and neck, liver or kidney cancer. The conserved cysteine and the conserved F or W are not part of the CDR3 here. Size values are once, few and many counts, or a class for expanded clones, and some rows have none.

v_gene	j_gene	abundance	CDR3aa
TRBV29-1	TRBJ2-1	.	SALRGGNNEQF
TRBV28	TRBJ1-1	.	ASSLGGNTEAF
TRBV4-1	TRBJ1-1	once	ASSQELVFMNTEAF
TRBV9	TRBJ2-1	.	ASSVQGAHFNEQF
TRBV9	TRBJ1-2	few	ASSGVNGYT
TRBV4-3	TRBJ2-7	.	ASSQGSGGAGYEQY
TRBV4-3	TRBJ1-2	.	ASSQAVGTGHIYGYT
TRBV7-9	TRBJ2-7	.	ASSLQGWTQY
TRBV6-1	TRBJ1-1	.	ASSEAQAFVTEAF
TRBV30	TRBJ2-1	.	AWVPATSYNEQF
TRBV7-8	TRBJ2-7	.	ASSIRTVYEQY
TRBV5-1	TRBJ2-7	.	ASSLGGDYEQY
TRBV29-1	TRBJ2-7	.	SADRDHEQY
TRBV27	TRBJ2-7	.	ASSLNPTLSSYEQY
TRBV19	TRBJ2-2	.	ASSIPSGTGELF
TRBV6-5	TRBJ2-7	once	ASRKGSGEQY
TRBV2	TRBJ2-7	.	ASSSGSYEQY
TRBV15	TRBJ1-1	.	ATSRRTGASTEAF
TRBV6-6	TRBJ2-1	.	ASSYSTGGLYNEQF
TRBV19	TRBJ2-1	.	ASSIDLATLYYNEQF
TRBV9	TRBJ2-3	.	ASSVEGASTDTQY
TRBV6-5	TRBJ1-5	.	ASSGTLYQPQH
TRBV19	TRBJ2-1	.	ASSLATGEQF
TRBV27	TRBJ2-7	.	ASAGLAGENYEQY
TRBV10-3	TRBJ1-2	.	AISESAGQGGGYT
TRBV7-9	TRBJ2-1	.	ASSTRNTIAYNEQF
TRBV7-9	TRBJ1-5	few	ASSRDLQPQH
TRBV7-9	TRBJ2-7	few	ASSSGQGRGAYEQY